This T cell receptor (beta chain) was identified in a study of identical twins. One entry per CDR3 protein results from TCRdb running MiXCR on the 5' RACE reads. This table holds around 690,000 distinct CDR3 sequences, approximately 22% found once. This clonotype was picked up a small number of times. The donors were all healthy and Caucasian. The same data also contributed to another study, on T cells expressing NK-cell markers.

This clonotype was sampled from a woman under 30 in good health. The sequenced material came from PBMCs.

In DNA form, the CDR3 reads TGTGCCATCAGGAACCCGGGAGAGCAGTACTTC. Encoded protein: CAIRNPGEQYF. J is TRBJ2-7 and V is TRBV10-3; the D gene is possibly TRBD2 (5 bases). Germline V gives CDR1 ENHRY, CDR2 SYGVKD. The CDR3 is 11 amino acids. V lost 6 bases and J lost 7, with 10 bases in between.